This T cell receptor (beta chain) was observed in a study of metastatic and nonmetastatic thyroid tumors. As for the study in general: The comparison covered peripheral blood and tumor or nodule tissue in malignant and benign thyroid patients.

All patients reached thyroid surgery having received no treatment beforehand. This clone was found many times. CDR1 and CDR2 (germline): SGHDT, YYEEEE. The CDR3 is made up of 13 amino acids. V was trimmed by 1 base and J by 2 bases, leaving 4 bases between them. Per the original data handling: A distant-metastasis classifier for papillary thyroid cancer was built using CDR3 differences across clinicopathological groups. TCRdb re-called clones via MiXCR from the PCR reads. These V and J calls originate from TCRdb's pipeline instead of the authors' own analysis. The sample carries around 14,000 clones, roughly 23% recorded once.

The chain recombines TRBV5-6 with TRBJ1-5; D ambiguous. The receptor was isolated from a female donor with papillary thyroid cancer or a benign thyroid nodule (not recorded which). Some clones in this sample may be carry-over from other donors' samples. Sequenced: tumor tissue. In nucleotides, the CDR3 is TGTGCCAGCAGCTTGACTGGCAATCAGCCCCAGCATTTT. This codes for CASSLTGNQPQHF.